A selection of T cell receptor beta chains follows, all from one sample in a study of identical twins. TCRdb reprocessed the 5' RACE reads via MiXCR and lists one record per CDR3 protein. The sample shows some 590,000 distinct CDR3 sequences, roughly 9.9% of them seen only once. The data were also submitted as part of a second study, on yellow fever vaccine responses in identical twins.

Sequencing was performed on PBMCs. The receptors were gathered from a woman younger than 30 in good health. Both conserved end residues are part of each CDR3. A D gene is named only where the DNA matches it firmly. The size field is filled for only some rows; it gives once, few, many or a size class.

.	TRBV11-2	TRBJ1-1	.	CASSLIGGNTEAFF	TGTGCCAGCAGCTTAATAGGTGGGAACACTGAAGCTTTCTTT
many	TRBV12-5	TRBJ2-1	.	CASGFPTGASYNEQFF	TGTGCTAGTGGTTTTCCGACAGGCGCGAGCTACAATGAGCAGTTCTTC
many	TRBV2	TRBJ2-4	.	CASSEMNPASNIQYF	TGTGCCAGCAGTGAGATGAATCCCGCCTCAAACATTCAGTACTTC
.	TRBV6-2/TRBV6-3	TRBJ2-7	TRBD2	CASTTSGFEQYF	TGTGCCAGCACGACTAGCGGGTTCGAGCAGTACTTC
.	TRBV11-2	TRBJ2-7	.	CASSSGTRLPYEQYF	TGTGCCAGCAGCTCCGGGACAAGGCTCCCCTACGAGCAGTACTTC
many	TRBV10-3	TRBJ2-7	TRBD2	CAIGTNAYEQYF	TGTGCCATCGGGACTAACGCCTACGAGCAGTACTTC
few	TRBV7-2	TRBJ1-2	.	CASSLTAGALTNYGYTF	TGTGCCAGCAGCTTAACGGCAGGGGCTTTAACTAACTATGGCTACACCTTC
few	TRBV5-1	TRBJ2-7	TRBD1	CASSPVGQGATSGAPASYEQYF	TGCGCCAGCAGCCCGGTGGGACAGGGGGCGACTAGCGGAGCCCCAGCCTCCTACGAGCAGTACTTC
few	TRBV28	TRBJ1-5	.	CASIQVGQINQPQHF	TGTGCCAGCATCCAAGTTGGGCAAATCAATCAGCCCCAGCATTTT
.	TRBV7-9	TRBJ2-1	TRBD2	CASSLSPSGGSNEQFF	TGTGCCAGCAGCTTATCTCCTAGCGGGGGGTCAAATGAGCAGTTCTTC
many	TRBV11-3	TRBJ2-5	TRBD1	CASSLPSLIGQAETQYF	TGTGCCAGCAGCTTACCCTCATTAATTGGACAGGCGGAGACCCAGTACTTC